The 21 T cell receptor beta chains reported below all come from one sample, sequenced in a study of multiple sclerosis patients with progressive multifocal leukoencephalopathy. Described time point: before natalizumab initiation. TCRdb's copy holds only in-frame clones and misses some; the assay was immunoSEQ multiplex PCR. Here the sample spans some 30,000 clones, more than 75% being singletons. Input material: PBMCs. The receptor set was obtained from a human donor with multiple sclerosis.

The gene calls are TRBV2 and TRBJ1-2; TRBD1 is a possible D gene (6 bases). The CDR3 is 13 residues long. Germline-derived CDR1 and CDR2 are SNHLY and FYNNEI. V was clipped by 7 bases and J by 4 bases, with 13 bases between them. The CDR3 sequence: CASTDRTVYGYTF. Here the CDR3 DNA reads TGTGCCAGCACCGACCGGACAGTCTATGGCTACACCTTC.

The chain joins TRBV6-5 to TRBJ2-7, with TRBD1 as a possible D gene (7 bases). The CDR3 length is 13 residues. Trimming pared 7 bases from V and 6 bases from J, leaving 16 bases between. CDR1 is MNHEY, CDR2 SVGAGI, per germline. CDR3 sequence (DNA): TGTGCCAGCACGATGACAGGGACTGGCGAGCAGTACTTC. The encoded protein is CASTMTGTGEQYF.

CDR3 region: CASSSDPRGETQYF. DNA for the CDR3: TGTGCCAGCAGTTCGGACCCGCGGGGAGAGACCCAGTACTTC. The chain recombines TRBV7-3 with TRBJ2-5; the D gene is possibly TRBD2 (6 bases). The CDR3 covers 14 residues. Trimming removed 6 bases from V and 4 bases from J, with 15 bases in between. Germline V lookup: CDR1 SGHTA, CDR2 FQGTGA.

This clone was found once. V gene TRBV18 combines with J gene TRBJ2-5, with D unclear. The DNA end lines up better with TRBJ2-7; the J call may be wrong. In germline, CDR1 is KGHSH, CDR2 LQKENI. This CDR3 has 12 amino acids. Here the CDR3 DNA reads TGTGCCAGCTCTTTAGTCCCATACGAGCAGTACTTC. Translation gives CASSLVPYEQYF.

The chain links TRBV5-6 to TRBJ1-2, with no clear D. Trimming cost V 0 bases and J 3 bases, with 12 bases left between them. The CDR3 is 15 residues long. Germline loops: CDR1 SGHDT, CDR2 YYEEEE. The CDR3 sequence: CASSLGQSLDYGYTF. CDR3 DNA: TGTGCCAGCAGCTTGGGCCAGTCCCTAGACTATGGCTACACCTTC.

Here the CDR3 DNA reads TGTGCCAGTAGTATATTGGGAGGTAATCAGCCCCAGCATTTT. It yields the protein CASSILGGNQPQHF. V is TRBV19 and J is TRBJ1-5; D uncertain. Germline CDR1 and CDR2: LNHDA and SQIVND (reference sequence). This CDR3 is built from 14 residues. The V and J ends lost 2 bases and 4 bases respectively, with 9 bases between them. The entire variable domain, with the rest obtained from reference TRBV19 and TRBJ1-5, is as follows: DGGITQSPKYLFRKEGQNVTLSCEQNLNHDAMYWYRQDPGQGLRLIYYSQIVNDFQKGDIAEGYSVSREKKESFPLTVTSAQKNPTAFYLCASSILGGNQPQHFGDGTRLSIL.

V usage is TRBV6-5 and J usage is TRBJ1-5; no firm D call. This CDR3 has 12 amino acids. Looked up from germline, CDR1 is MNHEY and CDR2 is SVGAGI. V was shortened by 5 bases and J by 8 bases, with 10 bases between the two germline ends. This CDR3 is CASSETMEPQHF. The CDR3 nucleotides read TGTGCCAGCAGTGAGACCATGGAGCCCCAGCATTTT.

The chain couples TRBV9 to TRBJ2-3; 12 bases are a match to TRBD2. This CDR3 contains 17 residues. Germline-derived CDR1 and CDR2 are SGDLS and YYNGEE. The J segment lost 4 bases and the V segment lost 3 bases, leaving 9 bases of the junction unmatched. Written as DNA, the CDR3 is TGTGCCAGCAGCGCTAGCGGGGGGGCCGTAACGTCAGATACGCAGTATTTT. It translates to CASSASGGAVTSDTQYF.

In DNA form, the CDR3 reads TGCGCCAGCAGCTGGGGCAGGGGGCTTGGAGATACGCAGTATTTT. This encodes CASSWGRGLGDTQYF. The genes are TRBV5-1 and TRBJ2-3; 8 positions agree with TRBD1. The CDR3 is 15 residues long. CDR1 is SGHRS and CDR2 is YFSETQ in the germline V gene. V lost 3 bases to trimming and J lost 5 bases; unmatched junction nucleotides: 8. The complete variable domain, with remaining parts taken from reference TRBV5-1 and TRBJ2-3, reads KAGVTQTPRYLIKTRGQQVTLSCSPISGHRSVSWYQQTPGQGLQFLFEYFSETQRNKGNFPGRFSGRQFSNSRSEMNVSTLELGDSALYLCASSWGRGLGDTQYFGPGTRLTVL.

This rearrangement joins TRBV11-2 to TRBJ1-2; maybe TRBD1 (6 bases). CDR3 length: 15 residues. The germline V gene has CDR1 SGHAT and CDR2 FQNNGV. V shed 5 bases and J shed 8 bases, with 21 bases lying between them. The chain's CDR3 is CASSPIQGSGLGYTF. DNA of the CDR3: TGTGCCAGCAGCCCAATACAGGGCAGCGGGTTGGGCTACACCTTC.

The CDR3 region is CASSHLDRVYEQYF. The CDR3 DNA follows: TGCGCCAGCAGCCATCTGGACAGGGTCTACGAGCAGTACTTC. The chain has TRBV4-3 and TRBJ2-7, with 8 bases that match TRBD1. This CDR3 region has 14 residues. V gave up 3 bases and J gave up 3 bases; unmatched junction bases: 4. Germline V lookup: CDR1 LGHNA, CDR2 YSLEER.

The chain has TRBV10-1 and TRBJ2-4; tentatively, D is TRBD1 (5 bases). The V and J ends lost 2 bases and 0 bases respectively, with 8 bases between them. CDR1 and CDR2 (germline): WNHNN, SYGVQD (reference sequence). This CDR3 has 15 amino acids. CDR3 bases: TGCGCCAGCAGTGAGAGGGGCCTAGCCAAAAACATTCAGTACTTC. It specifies CASSERGLAKNIQYF.

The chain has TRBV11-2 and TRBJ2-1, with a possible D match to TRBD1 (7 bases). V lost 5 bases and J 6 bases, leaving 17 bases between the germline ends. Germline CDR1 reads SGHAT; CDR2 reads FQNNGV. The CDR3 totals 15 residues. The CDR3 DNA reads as TGTGCCAGCAGCCCCCCCCAGGGGGGACGCAATGAGCAGTTCTTC. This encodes CASSPPQGGRNEQFF.

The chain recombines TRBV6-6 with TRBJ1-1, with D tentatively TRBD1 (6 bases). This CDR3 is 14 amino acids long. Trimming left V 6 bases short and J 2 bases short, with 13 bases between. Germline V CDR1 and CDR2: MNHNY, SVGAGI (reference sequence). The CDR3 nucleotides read TGTGCCAGCAGCCCTGGACAGAAAAACACTGAAGCTTTCTTT. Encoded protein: CASSPGQKNTEAFF.

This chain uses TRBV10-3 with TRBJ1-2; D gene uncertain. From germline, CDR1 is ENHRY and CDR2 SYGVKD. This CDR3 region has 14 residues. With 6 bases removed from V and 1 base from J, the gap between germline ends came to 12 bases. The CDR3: CAIRGKGNNYGYTF. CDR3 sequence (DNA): TGTGCCATCAGAGGAAAGGGTAATAACTATGGCTACACCTTC.

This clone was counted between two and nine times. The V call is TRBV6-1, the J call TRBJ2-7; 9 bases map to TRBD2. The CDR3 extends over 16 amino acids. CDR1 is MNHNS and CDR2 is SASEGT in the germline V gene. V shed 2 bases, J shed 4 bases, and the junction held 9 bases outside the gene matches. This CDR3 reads CASSENQGGGAYEQYF. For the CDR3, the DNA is TGTGCCAGCAGTGAAAATCAGGGCGGGGGGGCGTACGAGCAGTACTTC.

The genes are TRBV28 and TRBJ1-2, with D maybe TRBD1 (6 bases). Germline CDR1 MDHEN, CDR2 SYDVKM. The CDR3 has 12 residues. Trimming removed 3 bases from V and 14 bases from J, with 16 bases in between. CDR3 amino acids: CASSFSYRVVTF. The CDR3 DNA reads TGTGCCAGCAGTTTCTCATACAGGGTCGTAACCTTC.

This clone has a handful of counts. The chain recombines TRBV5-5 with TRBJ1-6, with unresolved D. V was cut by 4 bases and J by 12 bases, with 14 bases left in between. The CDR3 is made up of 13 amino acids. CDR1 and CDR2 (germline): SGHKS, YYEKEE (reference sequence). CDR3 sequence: CASSLDVILPLHF. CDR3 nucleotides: TGTGCCAGCAGCCTCGACGTAATCCTACCCCTCCACTTT.

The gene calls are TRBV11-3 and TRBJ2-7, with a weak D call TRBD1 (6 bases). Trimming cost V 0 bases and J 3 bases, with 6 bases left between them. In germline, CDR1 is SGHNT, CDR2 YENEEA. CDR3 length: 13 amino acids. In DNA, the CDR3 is TGTGCCAGCAGCTTAGAACAGGGCTACGAGCAGTACTTC. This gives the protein CASSLEQGYEQYF.

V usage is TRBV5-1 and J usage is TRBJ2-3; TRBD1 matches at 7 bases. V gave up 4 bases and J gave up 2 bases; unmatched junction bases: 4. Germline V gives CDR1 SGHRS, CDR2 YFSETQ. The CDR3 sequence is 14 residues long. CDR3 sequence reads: CASSLGQTTDTQYF. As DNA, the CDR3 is TGCGCCAGCAGCCTGGGACAGACCACAGATACGCAGTATTTT.

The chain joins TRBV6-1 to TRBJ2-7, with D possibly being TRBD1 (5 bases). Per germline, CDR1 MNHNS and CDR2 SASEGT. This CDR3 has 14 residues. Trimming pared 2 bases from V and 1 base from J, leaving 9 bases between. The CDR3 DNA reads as TGTGCCAGCAGTGAAAACAGGTTATCCTACGAGCAGTACTTC. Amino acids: CASSENRLSYEQYF.